Listed here is a single TCR beta chain. CDR3 length equals 16 residues. V lost 3 bases, J lost 6 bases, and 10 bases stayed unmatched. In germline, CDR1 is MNHEY, CDR2 SMNVEV (reference sequence). This specimen belongs to a study of T cell repertoires in cytomegalovirus infection. TCRdb independently ran MiXCR on the reads; one entry per CDR3 protein. Here the sample spans around 530,000 distinct CDR3 sequences, more than 15% being singletons. The sequence was obtained from a human donor in good health (CMV status not recorded). Some clones in this sample may be carry-over from other donors' samples. The chain has TRBV27 and TRBJ2-7; 11 positions agree with TRBD1. What was sequenced was CD8+ T cells from PBMCs. The CDR3 is CASSFSEDRGPREQYF. For the CDR3, the DNA is TGTGCCAGCAGTTTCTCCGAGGACAGGGGGCCCCGCGAGCAGTACTTC.